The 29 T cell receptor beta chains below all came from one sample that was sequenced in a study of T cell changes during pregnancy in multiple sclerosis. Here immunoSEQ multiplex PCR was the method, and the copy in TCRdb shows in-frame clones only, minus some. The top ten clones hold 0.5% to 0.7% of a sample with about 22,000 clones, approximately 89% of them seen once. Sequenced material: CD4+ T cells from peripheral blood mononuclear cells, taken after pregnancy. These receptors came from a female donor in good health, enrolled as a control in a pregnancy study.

In DNA, the CDR3 is TGCGCCAGCAGCTTGTGGACAGGGGGTTCAAATGAGCAGTTCTTC. It specifies CASSLWTGGSNEQFF. The chain has TRBV5-1 and TRBJ2-1; 10 bases are a match to TRBD1. This CDR3 spans 15 amino acids. After removal of 1 base from V and 7 bases from J, the junction contained 5 bases not matched to a gene. The germline V gene encodes CDR1 SGHRS and CDR2 YFSETQ.

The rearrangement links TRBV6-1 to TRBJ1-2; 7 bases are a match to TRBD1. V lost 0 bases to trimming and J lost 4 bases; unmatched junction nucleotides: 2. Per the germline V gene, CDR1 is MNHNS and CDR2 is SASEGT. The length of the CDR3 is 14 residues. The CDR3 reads CASSEAGGAYGYTF. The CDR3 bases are TGTGCCAGCAGTGAAGCAGGGGGCGCCTATGGCTACACCTTC.

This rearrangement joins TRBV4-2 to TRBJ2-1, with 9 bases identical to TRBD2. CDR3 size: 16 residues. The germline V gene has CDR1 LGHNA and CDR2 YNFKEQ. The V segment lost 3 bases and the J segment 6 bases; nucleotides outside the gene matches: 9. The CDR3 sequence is CASSQPAGGNPNEQFF. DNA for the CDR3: TGTGCCAGCAGCCAGCCAGCGGGGGGCAACCCCAATGAGCAGTTCTTC.

The CDR3 DNA sequence: TGTGCCAGCAGTGTTTGGACTGACAATGAGCAGTTCTTC. Protein sequence: CASSVWTDNEQFF. The chain links TRBV2 to TRBJ2-1; D is perhaps TRBD2 (5 bases). V lost 4 bases and J 5 bases, leaving 9 bases between the germline ends. The CDR3 sequence is 13 residues long. Germline V lookup: CDR1 SNHLY, CDR2 FYNNEI.

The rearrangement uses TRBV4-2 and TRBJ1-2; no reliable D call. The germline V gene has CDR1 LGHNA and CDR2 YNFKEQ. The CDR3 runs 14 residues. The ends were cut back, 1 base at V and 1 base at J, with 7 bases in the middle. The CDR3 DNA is TGTGCCAGCAGCCAAGCACACGATAACTATGGCTACACCTTC. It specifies CASSQAHDNYGYTF.

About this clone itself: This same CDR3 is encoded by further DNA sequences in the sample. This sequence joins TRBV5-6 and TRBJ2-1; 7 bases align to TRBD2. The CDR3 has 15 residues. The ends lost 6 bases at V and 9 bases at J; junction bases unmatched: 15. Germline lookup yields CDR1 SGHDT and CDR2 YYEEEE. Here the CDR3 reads CASTGGVAGWREQFF. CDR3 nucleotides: TGTGCCAGCACTGGGGGGGTAGCGGGCTGGCGTGAGCAGTTCTTC.

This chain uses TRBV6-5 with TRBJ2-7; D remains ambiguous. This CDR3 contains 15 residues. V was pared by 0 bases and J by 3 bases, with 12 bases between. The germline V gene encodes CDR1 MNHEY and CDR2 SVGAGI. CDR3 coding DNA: TGTGCCAGCAGTTACTCACCGGGTACGGGCTACGAGCAGTACTTC. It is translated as CASSYSPGTGYEQYF.

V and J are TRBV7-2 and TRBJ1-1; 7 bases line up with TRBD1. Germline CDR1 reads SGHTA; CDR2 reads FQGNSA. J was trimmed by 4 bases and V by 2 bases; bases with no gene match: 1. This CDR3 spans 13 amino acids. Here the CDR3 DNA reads TGTGCCAGCAGCTTAAGGGACAGCACTGAAGCTTTCTTT. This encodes CASSLRDSTEAFF.

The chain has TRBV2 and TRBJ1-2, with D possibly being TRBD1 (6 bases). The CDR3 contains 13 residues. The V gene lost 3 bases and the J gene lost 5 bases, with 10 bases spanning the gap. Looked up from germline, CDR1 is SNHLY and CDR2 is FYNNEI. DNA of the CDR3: TGTGCCAGCAGTGAGCGACAGGTTTATGGCTACACCTTC. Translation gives CASSERQVYGYTF.

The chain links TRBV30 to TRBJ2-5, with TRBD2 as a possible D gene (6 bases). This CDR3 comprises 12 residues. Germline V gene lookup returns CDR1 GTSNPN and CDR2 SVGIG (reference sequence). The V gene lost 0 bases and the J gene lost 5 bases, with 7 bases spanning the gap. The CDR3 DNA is TGTGCCTGGAGTGTAGGGAGGGAGACCCAGTACTTC. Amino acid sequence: CAWSVGRETQYF. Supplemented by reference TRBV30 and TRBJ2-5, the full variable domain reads SQTIHQWPATLVQPVGSPLSLECTVEGTSNPNLYWYRQAAGRGLQLLFYSVGIGQISSEVPQNLSASRPQDRQFILSSKKLLLSDSGFYLCAWSVGRETQYFGPGTRLLVL.

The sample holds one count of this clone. CDR3 sequence: CASRTDRAGSGNTIYF. In nucleotides, the CDR3 is TGTGCCAGCAGGACCGACAGGGCCGGCTCTGGAAACACCATATATTTT. The gene calls are TRBV6-4 and TRBJ1-3, with 7 bases lining up with TRBD1. The CDR3 runs 16 residues. Trimming cost V 6 bases and J 0 bases; bases outside gene matches: 8. Germline V gene lookup returns CDR1 MRHNA and CDR2 SNTAGT.

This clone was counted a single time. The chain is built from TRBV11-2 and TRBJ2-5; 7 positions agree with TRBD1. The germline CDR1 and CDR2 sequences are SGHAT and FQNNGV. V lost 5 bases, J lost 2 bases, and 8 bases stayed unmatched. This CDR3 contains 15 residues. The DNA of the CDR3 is TGTGCCAGCAGCCTCTGGGACAGCCGTCAAGAGACCCAGTACTTC. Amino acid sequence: CASSLWDSRQETQYF.

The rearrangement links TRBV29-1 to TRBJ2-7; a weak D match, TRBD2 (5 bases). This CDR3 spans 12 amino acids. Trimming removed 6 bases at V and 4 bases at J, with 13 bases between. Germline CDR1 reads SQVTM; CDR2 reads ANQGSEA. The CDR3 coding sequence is TGCAGCGTGGAGGCCCCAAATTACGAGCAGTACTTC. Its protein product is CSVEAPNYEQYF.

Here the CDR3 DNA reads TGTGCCAGCAGCTTGGGTTCGACAGGCAATCAGCCCCAGCATTTT. This codes for CASSLGSTGNQPQHF. The chain links TRBV5-5 to TRBJ1-5, with D tentatively TRBD1 (5 bases). The CDR3 has 15 residues. Germline V CDR1 and CDR2: SGHKS, YYEKEE (reference sequence). Trimming removed 0 bases from V and 2 bases from J, with 9 bases in between.

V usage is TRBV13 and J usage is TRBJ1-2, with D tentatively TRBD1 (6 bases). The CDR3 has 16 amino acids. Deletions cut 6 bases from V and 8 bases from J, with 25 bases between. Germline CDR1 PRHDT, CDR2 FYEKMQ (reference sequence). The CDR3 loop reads CASSYDRTVREGGYTF. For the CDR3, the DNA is TGTGCCAGCAGTTATGACCGGACAGTGAGGGAGGGCGGCTACACCTTC.

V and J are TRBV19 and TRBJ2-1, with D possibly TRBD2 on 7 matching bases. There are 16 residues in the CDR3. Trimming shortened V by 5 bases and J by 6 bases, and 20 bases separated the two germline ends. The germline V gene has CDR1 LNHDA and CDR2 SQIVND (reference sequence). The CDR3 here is CASSWSRGGKSNEQFF. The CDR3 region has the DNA TGTGCCAGTAGTTGGAGTAGGGGGGGGAAGAGCAATGAGCAGTTCTTC.

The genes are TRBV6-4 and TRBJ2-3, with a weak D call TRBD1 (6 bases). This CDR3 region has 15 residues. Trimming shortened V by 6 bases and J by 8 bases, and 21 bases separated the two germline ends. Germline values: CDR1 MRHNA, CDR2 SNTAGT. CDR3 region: CASRTNRVHQGTQYF. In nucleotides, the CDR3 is TGTGCCAGCAGAACTAACAGGGTTCATCAAGGTACGCAGTATTTT.

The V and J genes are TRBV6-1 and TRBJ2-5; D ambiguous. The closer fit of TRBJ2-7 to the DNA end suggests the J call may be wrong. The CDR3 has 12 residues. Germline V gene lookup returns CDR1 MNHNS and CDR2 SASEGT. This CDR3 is CASSRSPYEQYF. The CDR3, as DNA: TGTGCCAGCAGTCGGTCACCCTACGAGCAGTACTTC.

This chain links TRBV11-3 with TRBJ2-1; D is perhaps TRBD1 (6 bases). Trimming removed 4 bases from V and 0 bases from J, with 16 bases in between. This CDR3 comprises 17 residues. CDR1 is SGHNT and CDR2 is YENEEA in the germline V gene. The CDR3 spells CASSSQQGDYSYNEQFF. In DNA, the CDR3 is TGTGCCAGCAGCTCCCAACAGGGTGACTACTCCTACAATGAGCAGTTCTTC.

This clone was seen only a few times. The CDR3 bases are TGTGCCAGCAGTTTATATGCAGCTGGGGGGGGCACTGAAGCTTTCTTT. It translates to CASSLYAAGGGTEAFF. The genes are TRBV27 and TRBJ1-1, with D tentatively TRBD1 (5 bases). Trimming cost V 1 base and J 4 bases, with 16 bases left between them. This CDR3 is 16 amino acids long. Germline-derived CDR1 and CDR2 are MNHEY and SMNVEV (reference sequence).

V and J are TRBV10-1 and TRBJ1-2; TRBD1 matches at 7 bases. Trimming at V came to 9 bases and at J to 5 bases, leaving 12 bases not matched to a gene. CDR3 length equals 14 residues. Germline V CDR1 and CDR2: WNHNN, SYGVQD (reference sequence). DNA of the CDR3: TGCGCCAGTAAAACTACAGGGGTTAGGTATGGCTACACCTTC. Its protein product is CASKTTGVRYGYTF.

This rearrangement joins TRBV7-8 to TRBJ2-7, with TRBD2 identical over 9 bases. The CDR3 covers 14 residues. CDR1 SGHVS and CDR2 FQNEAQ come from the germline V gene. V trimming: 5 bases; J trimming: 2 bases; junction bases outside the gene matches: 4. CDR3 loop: CASSPLAGPYEQYF. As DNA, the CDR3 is TGTGCCAGCAGCCCGCTAGCGGGGCCCTACGAGCAGTACTTC.

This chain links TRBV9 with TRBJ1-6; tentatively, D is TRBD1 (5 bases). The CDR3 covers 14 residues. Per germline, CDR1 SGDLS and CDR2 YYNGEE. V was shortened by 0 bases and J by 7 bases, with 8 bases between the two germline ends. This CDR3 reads CASSVGQQNSPLHF. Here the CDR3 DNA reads TGTGCCAGCAGCGTAGGACAGCAAAATTCACCCCTCCACTTT.

The CDR3 sequence: CARRENTGELFF. The CDR3 DNA sequence: TGTGCCAGACGAGAGAACACCGGGGAGCTGTTTTTT. The chain recombines TRBV7-7 with TRBJ2-2; D is undetermined. Per germline, CDR1 SSHAT and CDR2 FNYEAQ (reference sequence). This CDR3 is 12 amino acids long. Trimming stripped 9 bases from V and 1 base from J, with 6 bases between.

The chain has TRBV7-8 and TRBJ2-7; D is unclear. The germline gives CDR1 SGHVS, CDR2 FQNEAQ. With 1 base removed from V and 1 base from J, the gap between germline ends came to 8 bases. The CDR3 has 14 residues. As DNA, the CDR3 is TGTGCCAGCAGCTTAGGAGAATTATCCTACGAGCAGTACTTC. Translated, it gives CASSLGELSYEQYF. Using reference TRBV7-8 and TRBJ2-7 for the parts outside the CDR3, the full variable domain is GAGVSQSPRYKVAKRGQDVALRCDPISGHVSLFWYQQALGQGPEFLTYFQNEAQLDKSGLPSDRFFAERPEGSVSTLKIQRTQQEDSAVYLCASSLGELSYEQYFGPGTRLTVT.

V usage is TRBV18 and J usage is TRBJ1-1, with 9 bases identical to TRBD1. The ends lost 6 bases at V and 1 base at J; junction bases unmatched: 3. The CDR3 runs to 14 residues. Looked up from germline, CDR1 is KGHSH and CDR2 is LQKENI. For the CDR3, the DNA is TGTGCCAGCTCGCAACAGGGGGCGAACACTGAAGCTTTCTTT. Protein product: CASSQQGANTEAFF.

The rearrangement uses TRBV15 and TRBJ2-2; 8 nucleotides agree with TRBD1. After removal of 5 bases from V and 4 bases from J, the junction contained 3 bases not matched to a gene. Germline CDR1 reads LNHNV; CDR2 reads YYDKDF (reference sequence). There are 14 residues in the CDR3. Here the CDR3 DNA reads TGTGCCACCAGCGGACAGGGTAGCACCGGGGAGCTGTTTTTT. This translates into CATSGQGSTGELFF.

Written as DNA, the CDR3 is TGTGCCAGCAGCGGAGGAGCGGGATCCTACGAGCAGTACTTC. It translates to CASSGGAGSYEQYF. The rearrangement joins TRBV7-9 to TRBJ2-7, with 7 bases aligning to TRBD2. V gave up 5 bases and J gave up 1 base; unmatched junction bases: 5. Germline assignment: CDR1 SEHNR and CDR2 FQNEAQ (reference sequence). This CDR3 spans 14 amino acids.

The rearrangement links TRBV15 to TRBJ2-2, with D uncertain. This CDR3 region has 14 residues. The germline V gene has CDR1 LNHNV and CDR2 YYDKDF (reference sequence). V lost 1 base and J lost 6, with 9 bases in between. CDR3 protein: CATSRVVVAGELFF. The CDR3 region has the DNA TGTGCCACCAGCAGAGTAGTGGTAGCCGGGGAGCTGTTTTTT.